This TCR beta chain was observed in a study of blood T cell repertoires in COVID-19. Study-wide context: Sources were T cells, B-cell-depleted T cells, or PBMCs; the material itself was cDNA or gDNA.

This clone was seen a single time. The CDR3 contains 15 residues. The germline V gene encodes CDR1 SGHRS and CDR2 YFSETQ. The V end was cut by 2 bases, the J end by 5 bases, with 16 bases between. In the original workflow: For nucleated cells, counts were estimated from reference gene primer amplification. Some clones are missing from TCRdb's copy, which holds only in-frame ones; the method was immunoSEQ multiplex PCR. V and J calls and clone size follow that table, whereas D and trimming were derived from the DNA. The profile shows roughly 500,000 clones, 70% to 90% of them singletons. The chain has TRBV5-1 and TRBJ2-5; the D gene is possibly TRBD2 (6 bases). Sequences were obtained from peripheral blood. The receptor's source is a human donor in a cohort sampled during active COVID-19. DNA of the CDR3: TGCGCCAGCAGCTTCCAAACCGGAGGGGAGGAGACCCAGTACTTC. This codes for CASSFQTGGEETQYF.